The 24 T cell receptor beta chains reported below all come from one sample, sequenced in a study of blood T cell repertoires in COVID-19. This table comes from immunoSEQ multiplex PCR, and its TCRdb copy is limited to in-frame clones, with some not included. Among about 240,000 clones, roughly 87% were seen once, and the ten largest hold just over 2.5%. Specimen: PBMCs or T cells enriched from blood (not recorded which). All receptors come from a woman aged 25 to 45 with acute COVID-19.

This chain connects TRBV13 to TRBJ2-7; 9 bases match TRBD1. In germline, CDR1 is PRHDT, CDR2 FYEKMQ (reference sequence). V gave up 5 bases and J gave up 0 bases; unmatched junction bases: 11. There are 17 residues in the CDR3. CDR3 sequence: CASSPLDGTGPSYEQYF. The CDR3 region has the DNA TGTGCCAGCAGCCCCTTGGATGGGACAGGGCCCTCCTACGAGCAGTACTTC. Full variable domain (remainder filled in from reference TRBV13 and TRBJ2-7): AAGVIQSPRHLIKEKRETATLKCYPIPRHDTVYWYQQGPGQDPQFLISFYEKMQSDKGSIPDRFSAQQFSDYHSELNMSSLELGDSALYFCASSPLDGTGPSYEQYFGPGTRLTVT.

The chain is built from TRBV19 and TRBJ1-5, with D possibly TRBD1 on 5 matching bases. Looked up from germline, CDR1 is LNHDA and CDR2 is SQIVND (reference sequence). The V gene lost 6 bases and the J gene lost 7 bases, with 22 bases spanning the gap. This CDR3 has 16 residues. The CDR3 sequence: CASSLQGTPLGQPQHF. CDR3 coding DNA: TGTGCCAGTAGCCTCCAGGGAACCCCATTGGGGCAGCCCCAGCATTTT.

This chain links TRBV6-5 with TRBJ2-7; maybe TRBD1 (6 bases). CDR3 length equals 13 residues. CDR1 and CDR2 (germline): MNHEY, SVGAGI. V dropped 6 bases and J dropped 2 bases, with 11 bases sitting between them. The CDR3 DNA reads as TGTGCCAGCAGATGGGACATCGCCTACGAGCAGTACTTC. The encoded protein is CASRWDIAYEQYF.

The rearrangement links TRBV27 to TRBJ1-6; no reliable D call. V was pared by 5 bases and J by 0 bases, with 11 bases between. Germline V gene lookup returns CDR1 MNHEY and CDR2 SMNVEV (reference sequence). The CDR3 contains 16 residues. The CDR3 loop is CASSPTSSSYNSPLHF. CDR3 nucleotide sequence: TGTGCCAGCAGTCCTACATCTAGCTCCTATAATTCACCCCTCCACTTT.

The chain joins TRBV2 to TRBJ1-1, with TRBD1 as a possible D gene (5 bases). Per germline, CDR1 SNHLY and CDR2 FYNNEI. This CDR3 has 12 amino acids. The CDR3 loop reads CADGGEGGDAFF. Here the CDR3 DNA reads TGTGCAGACGGTGGGGAGGGTGGGGACGCTTTCTTT.

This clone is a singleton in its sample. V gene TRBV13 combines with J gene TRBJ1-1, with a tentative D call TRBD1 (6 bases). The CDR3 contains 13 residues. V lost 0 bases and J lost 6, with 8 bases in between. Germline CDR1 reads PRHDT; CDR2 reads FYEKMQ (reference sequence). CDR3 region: CASSLGGAAEAFF. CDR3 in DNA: TGTGCCAGCAGCTTAGGGGGGGCCGCTGAAGCTTTCTTT.

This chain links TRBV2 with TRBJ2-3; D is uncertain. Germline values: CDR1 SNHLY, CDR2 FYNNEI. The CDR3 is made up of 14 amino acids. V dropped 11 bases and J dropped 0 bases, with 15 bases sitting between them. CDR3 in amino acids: CAAGSGLSTDTQYF. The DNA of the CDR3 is TGTGCCGCAGGCAGTGGGTTAAGCACAGATACGCAGTATTTT.

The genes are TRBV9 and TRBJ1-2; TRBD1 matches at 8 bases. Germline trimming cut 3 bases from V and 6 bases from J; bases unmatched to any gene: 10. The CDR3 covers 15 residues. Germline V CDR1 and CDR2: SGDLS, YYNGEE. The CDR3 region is CASSATPTGEDGYTF. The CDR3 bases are TGTGCCAGCAGCGCCACCCCGACAGGGGAGGATGGCTACACCTTC.

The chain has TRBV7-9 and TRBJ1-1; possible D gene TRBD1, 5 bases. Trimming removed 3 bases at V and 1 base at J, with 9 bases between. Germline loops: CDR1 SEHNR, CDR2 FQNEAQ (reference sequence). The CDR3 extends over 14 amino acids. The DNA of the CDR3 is TGTGCCAGCAGCTTGGGGGAGGGGAACACTGAAGCTTTCTTT. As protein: CASSLGEGNTEAFF.

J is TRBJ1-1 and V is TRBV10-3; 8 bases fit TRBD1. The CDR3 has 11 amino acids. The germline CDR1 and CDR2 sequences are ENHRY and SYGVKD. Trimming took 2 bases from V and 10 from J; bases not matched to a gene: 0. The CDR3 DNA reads TGTGCCATCAGTGAGGACAGGGGAGCTTTCTTT. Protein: CAISEDRGAFF.

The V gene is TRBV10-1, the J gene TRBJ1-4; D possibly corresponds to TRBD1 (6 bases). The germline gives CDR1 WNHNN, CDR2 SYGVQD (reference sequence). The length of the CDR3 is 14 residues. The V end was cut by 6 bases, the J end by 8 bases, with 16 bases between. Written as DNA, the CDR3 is TGCGCCAGCAGCACAGGGCGGGTTGGCGAAAAACTGTTTTTT. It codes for CASSTGRVGEKLFF.

The CDR3 DNA reads TGTGCCATCAGTGAAAGGGACAACCAAGAGACCCAGTACTTC. Its protein is CAISERDNQETQYF. This chain connects TRBV10-3 to TRBJ2-5, with D perhaps TRBD1 (6 bases). The CDR3 sequence is 14 residues long. Between the trimmed V and J ends, which lost 3 bases and 0 bases, there was a span of 8 bases. The germline V gene encodes CDR1 ENHRY and CDR2 SYGVKD.

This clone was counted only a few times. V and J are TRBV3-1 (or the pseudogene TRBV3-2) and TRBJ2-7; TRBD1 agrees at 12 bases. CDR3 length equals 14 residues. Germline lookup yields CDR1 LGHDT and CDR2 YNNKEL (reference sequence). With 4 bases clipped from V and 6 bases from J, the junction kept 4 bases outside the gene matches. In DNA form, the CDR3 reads TGTGCCAGCAGCCCCGGGACAGGGGGCTTCGAGCAGTACTTC. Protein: CASSPGTGGFEQYF.

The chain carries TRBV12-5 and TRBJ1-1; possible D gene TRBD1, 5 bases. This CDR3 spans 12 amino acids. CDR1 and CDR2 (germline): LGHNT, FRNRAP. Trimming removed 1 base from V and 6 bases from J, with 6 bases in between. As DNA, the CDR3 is TGTGCTAGTGGTTTGGGGGGGGCTGAAGCTTTCTTT. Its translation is CASGLGGAEAFF.

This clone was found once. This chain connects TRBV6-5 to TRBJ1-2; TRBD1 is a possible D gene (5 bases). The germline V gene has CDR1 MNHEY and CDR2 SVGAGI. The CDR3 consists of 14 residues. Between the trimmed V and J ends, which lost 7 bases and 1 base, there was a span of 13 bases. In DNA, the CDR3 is TGTGCCAGCATCACAGGAGATCGTAACTATGGCTACACCTTC. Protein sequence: CASITGDRNYGYTF.

The CDR3 loop reads CASSPTGLGEKLFF. DNA for the CDR3: TGTGCCAGCAGTCCGACAGGTTTGGGTGAAAAACTGTTTTTT. The V call is TRBV6-5, the J call TRBJ1-4, with D perhaps TRBD1 (6 bases). V lost 5 bases and J 7 bases, leaving 14 bases between the germline ends. CDR3 length: 14 amino acids. Germline CDR1 reads MNHEY; CDR2 reads SVGAGI.

Here the CDR3 reads CASSWNREAFF. CDR3 coding DNA: TGTGCCAGCAGTTGGAACAGAGAAGCTTTCTTT. V is TRBV6-2 or TRBV6-3 and J is TRBJ1-1; unclear D gene. The V gene's germline CDR1 is MNHEY and CDR2 SVGEGT. The CDR3 is 11 amino acids. The V end lost 4 bases, the J end lost 8 bases, and 8 bases lay between the germline ends.

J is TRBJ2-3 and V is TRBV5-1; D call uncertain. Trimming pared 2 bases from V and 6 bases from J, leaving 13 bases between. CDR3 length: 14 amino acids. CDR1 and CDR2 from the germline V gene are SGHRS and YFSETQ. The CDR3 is CASSFTDSDDTQYF. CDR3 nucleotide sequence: TGCGCCAGCAGCTTTACAGATTCCGACGATACGCAGTATTTT.

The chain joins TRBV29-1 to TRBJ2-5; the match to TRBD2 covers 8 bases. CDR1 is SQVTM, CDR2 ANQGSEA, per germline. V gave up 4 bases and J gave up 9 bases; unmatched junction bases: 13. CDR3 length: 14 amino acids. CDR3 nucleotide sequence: TGCAGCGTTGGGGATGGGACTAGAGGTAGTCCCCAGTACTTC. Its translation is CSVGDGTRGSPQYF.

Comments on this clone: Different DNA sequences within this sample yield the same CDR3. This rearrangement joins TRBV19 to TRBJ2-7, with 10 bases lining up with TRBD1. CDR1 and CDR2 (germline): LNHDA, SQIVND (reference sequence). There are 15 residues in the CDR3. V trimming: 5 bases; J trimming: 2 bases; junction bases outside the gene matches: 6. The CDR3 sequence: CASSPGQGMTYEQYF. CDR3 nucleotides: TGTGCCAGTAGTCCGGGACAGGGGATGACCTACGAGCAGTACTTC.

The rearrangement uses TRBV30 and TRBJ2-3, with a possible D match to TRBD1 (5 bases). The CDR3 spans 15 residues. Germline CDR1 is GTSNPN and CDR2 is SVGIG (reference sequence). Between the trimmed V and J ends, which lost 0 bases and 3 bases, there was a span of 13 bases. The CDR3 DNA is TGTGCCTGGAGTGTAGCAGGGTTGTTAACAGATACGCAGTATTTT. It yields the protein CAWSVAGLLTDTQYF.

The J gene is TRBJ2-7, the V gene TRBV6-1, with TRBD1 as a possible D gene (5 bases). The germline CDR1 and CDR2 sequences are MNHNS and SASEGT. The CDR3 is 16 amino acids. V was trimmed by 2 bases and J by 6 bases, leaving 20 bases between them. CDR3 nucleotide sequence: TGTGCCAGCAGTGAATGGGCCTCAGGGATTGAGTCCGAGCAGTACTTC. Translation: CASSEWASGIESEQYF.

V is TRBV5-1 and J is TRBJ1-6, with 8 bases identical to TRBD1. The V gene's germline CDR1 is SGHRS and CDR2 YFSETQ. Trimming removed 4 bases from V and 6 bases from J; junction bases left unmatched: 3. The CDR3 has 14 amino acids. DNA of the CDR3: TGCGCCAGCAGCGAAGGGACAGGTAATTCACCCCTCCACTTT. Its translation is CASSEGTGNSPLHF.

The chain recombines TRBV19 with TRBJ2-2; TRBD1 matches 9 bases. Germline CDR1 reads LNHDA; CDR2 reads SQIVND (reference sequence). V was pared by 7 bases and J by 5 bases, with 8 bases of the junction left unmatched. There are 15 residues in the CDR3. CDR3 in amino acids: CASTATGGRTGELFF. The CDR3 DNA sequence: TGTGCCAGTACCGCGACAGGGGGTCGGACCGGGGAGCTGTTTTTT.